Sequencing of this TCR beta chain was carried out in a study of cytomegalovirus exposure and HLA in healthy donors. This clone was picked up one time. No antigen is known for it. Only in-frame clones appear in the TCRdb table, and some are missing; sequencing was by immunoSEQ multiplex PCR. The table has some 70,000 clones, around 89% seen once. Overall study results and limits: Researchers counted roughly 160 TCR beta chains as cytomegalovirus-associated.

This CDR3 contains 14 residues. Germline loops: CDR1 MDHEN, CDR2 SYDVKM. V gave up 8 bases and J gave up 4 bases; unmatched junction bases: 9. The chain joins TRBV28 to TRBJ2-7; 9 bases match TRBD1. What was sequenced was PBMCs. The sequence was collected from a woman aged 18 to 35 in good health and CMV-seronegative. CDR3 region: CASGRTGDTYEQYF. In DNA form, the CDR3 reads TGTGCCAGCGGGCGGACAGGGGACACTTACGAGCAGTACTTC. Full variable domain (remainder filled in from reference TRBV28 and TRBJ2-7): DVKVTQSSRYLVKRTGEKVFLECVQDMDHENMFWYRQDPGLGLRLIYFSYDVKMKEKGDIPEGYSVSREKKERFSLILESASTNQTSMYLCASGRTGDTYEQYFGPGTRLTVT.